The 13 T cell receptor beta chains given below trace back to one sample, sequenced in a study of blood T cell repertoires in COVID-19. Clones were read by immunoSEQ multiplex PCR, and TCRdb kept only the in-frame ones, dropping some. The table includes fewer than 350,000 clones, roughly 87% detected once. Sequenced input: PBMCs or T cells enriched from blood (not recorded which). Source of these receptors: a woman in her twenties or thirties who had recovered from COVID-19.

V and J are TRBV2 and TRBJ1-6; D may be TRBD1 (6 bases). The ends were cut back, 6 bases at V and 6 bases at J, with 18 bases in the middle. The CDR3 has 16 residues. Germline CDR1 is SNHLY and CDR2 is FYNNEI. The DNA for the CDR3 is TGTGCCAGCAGCCTAGGTGGGGGCGCGTTTAATTCACCCCTCCACTTT. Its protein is CASSLGGGAFNSPLHF.

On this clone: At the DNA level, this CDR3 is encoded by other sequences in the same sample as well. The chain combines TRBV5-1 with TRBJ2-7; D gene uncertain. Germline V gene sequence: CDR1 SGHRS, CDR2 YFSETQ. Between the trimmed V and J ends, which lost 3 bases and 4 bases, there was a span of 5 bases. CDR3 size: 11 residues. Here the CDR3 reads CASSSGYEQYF. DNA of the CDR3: TGCGCCAGCAGCTCCGGGTACGAGCAGTACTTC.

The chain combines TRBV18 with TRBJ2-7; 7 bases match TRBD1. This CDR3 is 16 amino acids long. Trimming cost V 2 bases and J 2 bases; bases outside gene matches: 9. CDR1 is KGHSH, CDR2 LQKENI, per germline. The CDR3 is CASSPYRPGGTYEQYF. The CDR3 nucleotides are TGTGCCAGCTCACCATATCGGCCAGGGGGTACCTACGAGCAGTACTTC.

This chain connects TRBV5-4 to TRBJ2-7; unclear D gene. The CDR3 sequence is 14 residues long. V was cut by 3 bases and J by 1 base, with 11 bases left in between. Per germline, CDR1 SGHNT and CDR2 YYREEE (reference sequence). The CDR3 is CASSSPQVSYEQYF. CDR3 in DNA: TGTGCCAGCAGCTCCCCCCAGGTGTCCTACGAGCAGTACTTC.

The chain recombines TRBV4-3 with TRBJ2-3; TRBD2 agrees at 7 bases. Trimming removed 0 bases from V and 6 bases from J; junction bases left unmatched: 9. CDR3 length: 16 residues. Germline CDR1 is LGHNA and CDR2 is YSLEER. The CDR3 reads CASSQDQAGEADTQYF. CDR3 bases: TGCGCCAGCAGCCAAGATCAGGCGGGGGAGGCCGATACGCAGTATTTT.

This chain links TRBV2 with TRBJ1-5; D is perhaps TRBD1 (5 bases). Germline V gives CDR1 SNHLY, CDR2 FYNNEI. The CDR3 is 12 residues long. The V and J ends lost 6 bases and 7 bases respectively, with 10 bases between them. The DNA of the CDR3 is TGTGCCAGCAGGGACATTCGACAGCCCCAGCATTTT. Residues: CASRDIRQPQHF.

CDR3 loop: CASSIQNSYEQYF. The CDR3 region has the DNA TGTGCCAGTAGTATCCAAAACTCCTACGAGCAGTACTTC. This chain joins TRBV19 and TRBJ2-7; D remains unclear. The CDR3 runs 13 residues. Germline V lookup: CDR1 LNHDA, CDR2 SQIVND (reference sequence). Trimming removed 3 bases from V and 0 bases from J, with 6 bases in between.

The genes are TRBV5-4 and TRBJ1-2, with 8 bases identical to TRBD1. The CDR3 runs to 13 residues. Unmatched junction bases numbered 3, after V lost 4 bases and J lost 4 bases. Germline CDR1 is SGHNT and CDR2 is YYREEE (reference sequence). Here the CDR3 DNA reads TGTGCCAGCAGCGCCGGGACAGGCTATGGCTACACCTTC. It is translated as CASSAGTGYGYTF.

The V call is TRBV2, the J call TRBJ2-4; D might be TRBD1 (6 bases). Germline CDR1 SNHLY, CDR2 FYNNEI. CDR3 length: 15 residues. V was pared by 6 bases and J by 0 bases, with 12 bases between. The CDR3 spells CASRRGQIAKNIQYF. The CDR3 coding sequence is TGTGCCAGCAGGAGGGGACAAATAGCCAAAAACATTCAGTACTTC.

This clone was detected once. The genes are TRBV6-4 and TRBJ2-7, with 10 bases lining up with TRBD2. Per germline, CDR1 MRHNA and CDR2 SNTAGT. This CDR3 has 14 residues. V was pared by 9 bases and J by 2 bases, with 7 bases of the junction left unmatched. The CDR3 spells CARRAGGTPYEQYF. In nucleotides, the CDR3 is TGTGCCAGAAGAGCGGGGGGGACACCCTACGAGCAGTACTTC.

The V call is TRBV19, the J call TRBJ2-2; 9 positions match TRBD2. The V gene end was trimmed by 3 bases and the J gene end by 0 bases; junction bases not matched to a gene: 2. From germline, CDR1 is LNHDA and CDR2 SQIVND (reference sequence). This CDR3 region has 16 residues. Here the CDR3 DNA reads TGTGCCAGTAGTATCCTAGCGGGAACGAACACCGGGGAGCTGTTTTTT. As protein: CASSILAGTNTGELFF.

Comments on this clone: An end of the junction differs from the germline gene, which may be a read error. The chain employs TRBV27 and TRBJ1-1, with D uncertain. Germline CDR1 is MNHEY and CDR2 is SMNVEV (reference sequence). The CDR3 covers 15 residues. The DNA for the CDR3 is TGTGCCAGCAGATTATTATCAGTATCGAACACTGAAGCTTTCTTT. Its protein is CASRLLSVSNTEAFF.

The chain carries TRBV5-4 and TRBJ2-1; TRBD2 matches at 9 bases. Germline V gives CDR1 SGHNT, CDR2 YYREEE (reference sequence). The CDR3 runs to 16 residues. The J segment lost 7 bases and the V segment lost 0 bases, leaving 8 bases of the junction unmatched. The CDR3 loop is CASSLAGSGGLNEQFF. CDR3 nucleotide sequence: TGTGCCAGCAGCTTGGCCGGCAGCGGGGGGCTGAATGAGCAGTTCTTC.